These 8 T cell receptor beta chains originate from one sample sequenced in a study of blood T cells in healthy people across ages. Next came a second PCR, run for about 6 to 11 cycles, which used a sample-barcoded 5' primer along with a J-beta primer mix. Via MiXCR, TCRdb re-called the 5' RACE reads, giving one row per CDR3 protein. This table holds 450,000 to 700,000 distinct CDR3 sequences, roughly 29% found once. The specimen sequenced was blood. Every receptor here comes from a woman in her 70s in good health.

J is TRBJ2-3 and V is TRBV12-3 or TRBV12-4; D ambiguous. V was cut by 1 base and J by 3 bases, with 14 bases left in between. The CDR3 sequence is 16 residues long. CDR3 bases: TGTGCCAGCAGTTTAGGGCTTACGAAACTAACAGATACGCAGTATTTT. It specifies CASSLGLTKLTDTQYF.

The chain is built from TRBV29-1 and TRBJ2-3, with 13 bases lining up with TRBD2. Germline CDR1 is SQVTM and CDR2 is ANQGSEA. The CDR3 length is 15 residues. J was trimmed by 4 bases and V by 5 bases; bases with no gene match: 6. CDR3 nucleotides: TGCAGCGTTCCACGGACTAGCGGGGGATCAGATACGCAGTATTTT. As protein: CSVPRTSGGSDTQYF.

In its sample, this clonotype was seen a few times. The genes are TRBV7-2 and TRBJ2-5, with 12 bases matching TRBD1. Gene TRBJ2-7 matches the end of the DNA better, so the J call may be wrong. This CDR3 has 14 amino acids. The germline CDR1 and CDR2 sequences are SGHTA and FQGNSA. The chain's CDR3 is CASSGGQGAYEQYF. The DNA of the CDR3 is TGTGCCAGCAGCGGGGGACAGGGGGCTTACGAGCAGTACTTC.

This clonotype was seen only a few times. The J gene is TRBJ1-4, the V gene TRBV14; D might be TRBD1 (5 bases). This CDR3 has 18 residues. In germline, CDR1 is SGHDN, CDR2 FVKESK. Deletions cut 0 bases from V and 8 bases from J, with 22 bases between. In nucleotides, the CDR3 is TGTGCCAGCAGCCAAGATCAAGTCGGGGGGGGACGGAGAGAAAAACTGTTTTTT. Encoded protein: CASSQDQVGGGRREKLFF.

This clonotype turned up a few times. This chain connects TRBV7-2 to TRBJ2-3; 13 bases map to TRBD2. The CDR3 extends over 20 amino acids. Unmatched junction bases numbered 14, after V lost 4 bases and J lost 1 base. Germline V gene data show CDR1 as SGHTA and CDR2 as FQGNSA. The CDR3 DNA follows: TGTGCCAGCAGCTCATCCTCGGGGGGGACTAGCGGGATCCGCACAGATACGCAGTATTTT. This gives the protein CASSSSSGGTSGIRTDTQYF. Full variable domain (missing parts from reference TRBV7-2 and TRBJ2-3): GAGVSQSPSNKVTEKGKDVELRCDPISGHTALYWYRQSLGQGLEFLIYFQGNSAPDKSGLPSDRFSAERTGGSVSTLTIQRTQQEDSAVYLCASSSSSGGTSGIRTDTQYFGPGTRLTVL.

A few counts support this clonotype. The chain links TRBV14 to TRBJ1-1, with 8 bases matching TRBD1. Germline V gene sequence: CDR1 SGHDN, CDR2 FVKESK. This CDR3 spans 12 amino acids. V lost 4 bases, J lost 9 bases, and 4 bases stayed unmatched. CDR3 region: CASSPGQGQAFF. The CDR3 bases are TGTGCCAGCAGCCCAGGACAGGGCCAAGCTTTCTTT.

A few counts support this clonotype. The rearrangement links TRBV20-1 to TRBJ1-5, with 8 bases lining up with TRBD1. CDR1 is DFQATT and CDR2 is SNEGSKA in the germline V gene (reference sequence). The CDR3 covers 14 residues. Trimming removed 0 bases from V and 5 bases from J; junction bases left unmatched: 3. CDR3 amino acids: CSARDRTGHQPQHF. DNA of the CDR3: TGCAGTGCTAGAGATCGGACAGGGCATCAGCCCCAGCATTTT.

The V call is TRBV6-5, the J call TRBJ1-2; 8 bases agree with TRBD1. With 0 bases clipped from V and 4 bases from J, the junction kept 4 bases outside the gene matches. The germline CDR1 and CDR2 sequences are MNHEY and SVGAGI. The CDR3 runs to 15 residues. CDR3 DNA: TGTGCCAGCAGTTACTCGATTACAGGGGGCTATGGCTACACCTTC. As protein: CASSYSITGGYGYTF.